This entry lists 18 T cell receptor beta chains sequenced from one sample in a study of patients and donors after allogeneic stem cell transplantation. Via MiXCR, TCRdb re-called the RT-PCR reads, giving one row per CDR3 protein. Here the sample spans 70,000 to 75,000 distinct CDR3 sequences, less than 30% being singletons. The specimen sequenced was blood, either unsorted or a sorted T cell fraction (not recorded which). These receptors were obtained from a human donor who was either an allogeneic HSCT recipient or a stem cell or donor lymphocyte infusion donor (not recorded which). It is not recorded whose cells these are; they may come from a transplant donor.

The chain employs TRBV6-5 and TRBJ2-3; 12 positions agree with TRBD1. This CDR3 has 16 amino acids. Germline V gene data show CDR1 as MNHEY and CDR2 as SVGAGI. The V gene end was trimmed by 2 bases and the J gene end by 7 bases; junction bases not matched to a gene: 7. Here the CDR3 DNA reads TGTGCCAGCAGTTACCCGTGGGGACAGGGGGCTTATACGCAGTATTTT. Its protein is CASSYPWGQGAYTQYF.

The chain recombines TRBV10-3 with TRBJ1-2; D possibly corresponds to TRBD1 (6 bases). CDR1 is ENHRY, CDR2 SYGVKD, per germline. Trimming removed 3 bases at V and 3 bases at J, with 14 bases between. This CDR3 is built from 15 residues. The CDR3: CAISDWGPRDYGYTF. The CDR3 DNA is TGTGCCATCAGTGATTGGGGGCCGCGAGACTATGGCTACACCTTC.

The chain links TRBV6-6 to TRBJ1-2; D is unresolved. V was shortened by 6 bases and J by 3 bases, with 11 bases between the two germline ends. The CDR3 extends over 13 amino acids. Germline CDR1 is MNHNY and CDR2 is SVGAGI (reference sequence). CDR3 amino acids: CASRPDGDYGYTF. DNA for the CDR3: TGTGCCAGCAGACCCGACGGGGACTATGGCTACACCTTC.

The genes are TRBV5-1 and TRBJ1-4, with 9 bases lining up with TRBD1. Per germline, CDR1 SGHRS and CDR2 YFSETQ. V lost 4 bases, J lost 5 bases, and 6 bases stayed unmatched. The CDR3 contains 15 residues. The CDR3 loop is CASSTGQGKNEKLFF. Written as DNA, the CDR3 is TGCGCCAGCAGCACTGGACAGGGGAAAAATGAAAAACTGTTTTTT.

The rearrangement links TRBV15 to TRBJ2-7, with D perhaps given as TRBD1 or TRBD2 (5 bases each). Trimming stripped 3 bases from V and 2 bases from J, with 14 bases between. The CDR3 extends over 15 amino acids. Germline CDR1 reads LNHNV; CDR2 reads YYDKDF (reference sequence). The CDR3 DNA reads as TGTGCCACCAGCAGCACCCGGGACGGGGCCTACGAGCAGTACTTC. This gives the protein CATSSTRDGAYEQYF.

The chain employs TRBV28 and TRBJ1-2, with 9 bases matching TRBD1. CDR1 and CDR2 (germline): MDHEN, SYDVKM. CDR3 length: 15 residues. After removal of 4 bases from V and 13 bases from J, the junction contained 16 bases not matched to a gene. CDR3 loop: CASSSRTPGQGGGTF. Written as DNA, the CDR3 is TGTGCCAGCAGTTCGAGAACTCCGGGACAGGGAGGCGGCACCTTC.

This clonotype was detected only a few times. The J gene is TRBJ2-1, the V gene TRBV7-9, with 8 positions matching TRBD1. CDR3 length: 14 amino acids. Per germline, CDR1 SEHNR and CDR2 FQNEAQ (reference sequence). V shed 5 bases and J 8 bases; nucleotides not matched to a gene: 8. The CDR3 protein is CASSQTGVPDEQFF. Written as DNA, the CDR3 is TGTGCCAGCAGCCAGACAGGGGTCCCGGATGAGCAGTTCTTC.

J is TRBJ2-4 and V is TRBV4-2, with D uncertain. Germline values: CDR1 LGHNA, CDR2 YNFKEQ. The CDR3 totals 17 residues. Trimming cost V 3 bases and J 2 bases, with 17 bases left between them. As DNA, the CDR3 is TGTGCCAGCAGCCAGGTGACCCCCTGGGGAACCAAAAACATTCAGTACTTC. Translated: CASSQVTPWGTKNIQYF.

A few counts support this clonotype. This sequence joins TRBV5-6 and TRBJ1-2, with a weak D call TRBD1 (6 bases). In germline, CDR1 is SGHDT, CDR2 YYEEEE. This CDR3 contains 17 residues. The germline V and J ends were trimmed by 7 bases and 2 bases, with 24 bases remaining between them. The CDR3 protein is CASSNPRTDEMNYGYTF. The CDR3 region has the DNA TGTGCCAGCTCCAATCCCCGGACAGACGAAATGAACTATGGCTACACCTTC.

This clonotype was seen a few times. The V and J genes are TRBV20-1 and TRBJ2-1; D is possibly TRBD1 (6 bases). Germline assignment: CDR1 DFQATT and CDR2 SNEGSKA (reference sequence). This CDR3 comprises 14 residues. Trimming shortened V by 6 bases and J by 7 bases, and 19 bases separated the two germline ends. DNA for the CDR3: TGCAGTGCCGGTGGGGACACTATGAGAAATGAGCAGTTCTTC. It is translated as CSAGGDTMRNEQFF.

In this sample, this clonotype turned up a few times. Here the CDR3 reads CASSLVVFGRSEQFF. The CDR3 DNA reads as TGTGCCAGCAGCTTAGTTGTTTTCGGGCGGAGTGAGCAGTTCTTC. The genes are TRBV7-2 and TRBJ2-1; the D is unclear. V lost 1 base to trimming and J lost 9 bases, with 16 bases between them. The CDR3 sequence is 15 residues long. CDR1 and CDR2 from the germline V gene are SGHTA and FQGNSA. Variable domain in full (rest from reference TRBV7-2 and TRBJ2-1): GAGVSQSPSNKVTEKGKDVELRCDPISGHTALYWYRQSLGQGLEFLIYFQGNSAPDKSGLPSDRFSAERTGGSVSTLTIQRTQQEDSAVYLCASSLVVFGRSEQFFGPGTRLTVL.

This clonotype appeared a few times. This chain joins TRBV20-1 and TRBJ2-3, with D unclear. V was cut by 5 bases and J by 0 bases, with 9 bases left in between. CDR1 and CDR2 from the germline V gene are DFQATT and SNEGSKA (reference sequence). This CDR3 has 13 amino acids. CDR3 coding DNA: TGCAGTGCTGTACTCCCTAGCACAGATACGCAGTATTTT. Protein sequence: CSAVLPSTDTQYF.

This clonotype was recorded many times. The chain links TRBV27 to TRBJ1-4; 8 bases agree with TRBD1. The junction had 9 bases not matched to a gene; V was cut back by 7 bases and J by 8 bases. The germline V gene has CDR1 MNHEY and CDR2 SMNVEV (reference sequence). The length of the CDR3 is 14 residues. The CDR3 DNA is TGTGCCAGCACCCGGACAGGGCGGGCCGAAAAACTGTTTTTT. Its protein is CASTRTGRAEKLFF.

This clonotype was counted ten times or more. CDR3 in amino acids: CASSLSSYGYTF. CDR3 DNA: TGTGCCAGCAGCTTATCGAGCTATGGCTACACCTTC. This chain joins TRBV7-9 and TRBJ1-2; D not certain. This CDR3 comprises 12 residues. V lost 2 bases, J lost 4 bases, and 5 bases lay in between. Germline values: CDR1 SEHNR, CDR2 FQNEAQ (reference sequence).

The chain uses TRBV6-4 and TRBJ2-1, with D uncertain. CDR1 is MRHNA and CDR2 is SNTAGT in the germline V gene. This CDR3 comprises 15 residues. The V end was cut by 3 bases, the J end by 2 bases, with 11 bases between. CDR3 DNA: TGTGCCAGCAGTGAAACTTTTGGCCCCTACAATGAGCAGTTCTTC. It specifies CASSETFGPYNEQFF.

Only a few counts were recorded for this clonotype. CDR3 region: CASNQLPSASGSREQYF. CDR3 DNA: TGTGCCAGCAATCAGCTTCCTTCGGCTAGCGGGAGTCGTGAGCAGTACTTC. The chain links TRBV6-2 or TRBV6-3 to TRBJ2-7; 10 bases fit TRBD2. Germline assignment: CDR1 MNHEY and CDR2 SVGEGT. The junction had 19 bases not matched to a gene; V was cut back by 7 bases and J by 7 bases. There are 17 residues in the CDR3.

This clonotype has a handful of counts. Written as DNA, the CDR3 is TGCGCCAGCAGCATCTCAAGACTAGCGGGACGACTCCCCTCCTACGAGCAGTACTTC. It translates to CASSISRLAGRLPSYEQYF. The gene calls are TRBV5-1 and TRBJ2-7; 11 positions agree with TRBD2. Germline trimming cut 4 bases from V and 0 bases from J; bases unmatched to any gene: 15. The CDR3 sequence is 19 residues long. Germline V lookup: CDR1 SGHRS, CDR2 YFSETQ.

CDR3: CASSLVSTGRTEAFF. The CDR3 nucleotides are TGTGCCAGCAGCTTAGTTTCCACAGGGCGGACTGAAGCTTTCTTT. The rearrangement joins TRBV7-2 to TRBJ1-1, with TRBD1 as a possible D gene (6 bases). CDR3 length: 15 amino acids. V was shortened by 1 base and J by 5 bases, with 14 bases between the two germline ends. Germline lookup yields CDR1 SGHTA and CDR2 FQGNSA.